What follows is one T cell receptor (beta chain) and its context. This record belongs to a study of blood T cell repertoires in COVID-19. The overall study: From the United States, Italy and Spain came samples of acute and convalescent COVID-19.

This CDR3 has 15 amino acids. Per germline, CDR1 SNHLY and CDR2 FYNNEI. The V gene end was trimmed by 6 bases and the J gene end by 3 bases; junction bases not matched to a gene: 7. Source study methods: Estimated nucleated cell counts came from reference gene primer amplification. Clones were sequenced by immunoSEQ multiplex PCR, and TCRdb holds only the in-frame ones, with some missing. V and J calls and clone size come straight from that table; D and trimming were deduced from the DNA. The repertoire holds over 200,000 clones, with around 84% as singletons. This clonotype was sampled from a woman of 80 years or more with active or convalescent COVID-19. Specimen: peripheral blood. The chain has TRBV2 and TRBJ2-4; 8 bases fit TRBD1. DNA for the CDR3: TGTGCCAGCAGAGGACAGGGATTAGACAAAAACATTCAGTACTTC. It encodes CASRGQGLDKNIQYF.